This T cell receptor beta chain emerged from a study of T cells in Graves' hyperthyroidism and ophthalmopathy. About the research overall: Sampling of peripheral blood happened at initial diagnosis, prior to any treatment. Study results and limitations: Blood also showed most of the thyroid clonotypes that were expanded above 0.001. Model predictions of ophthalmopathy came a median roughly 6.4 months before onset.

This clonotype was counted ten times or more. Its antigen is unknown. A junction end diverges from the germline sequence, so it may reflect a read error. Ophthalmopathy cases scored 3 or more on the Clinical Activity Score and 4 or more on NOSPECS grade, with duration below 3 months. From RNA transcripts, TCR beta CDR3 regions were amplified. TCR CDR3 underwent first-round RT-PCR with the HTBI primer set. Using its own MiXCR run on the multiplex PCR reads, TCRdb lists one record per CDR3 protein. This sample has hundreds of thousands of distinct CDR3 sequences, with roughly 15% found just once. Per the germline V gene, CDR1 is DFQATT and CDR2 is SNEGSKA (reference sequence). This CDR3 has 15 amino acids.

Sample: blood. This sequence was found in a man between 18 and 29 years old with Graves' ophthalmopathy. The chain carries TRBV20-1 and TRBJ1-1; D perhaps matches TRBD1 (5 bases). The CDR3 is CSANAMGRLNTEAFF. CDR3 bases: TGCAGCGCTAACGCAATGGGGCGACTGAACACTGAAGCTTTCTTT.